Listed below are T cell receptor beta chains from one sample, sequenced in a study of T cell repertoires in cytomegalovirus infection. These receptors have no known antigen. TCRdb fed the reads into MiXCR, producing one record per CDR3 protein. The sample shows about 920,000 distinct CDR3 sequences, 30% to 40% of them seen only once. The material sequenced was cultured CD8+ T cells from PBMCs, taken from culture after CMV antigen stimulation. These receptors came from a human donor in good health (CMV status not recorded). Some clones in this sample may be carry-over from other donors' samples. CDR3s include the opening cysteine and the closing phenylalanine or tryptophan. Expanded clones are given a class, and other clones once, few, many or no size at all.

V | size | CDR3
TRBV7-9 | NA | CASSPPGASQPQHF
TRBV7-9 | NA | CASGLPLQGIQETQYF
TRBV6-5 | many | CASSLRLGTEAFF
TRBV28 | NA | CASRFPPGQGNLKQFF
TRBV12-3/TRBV12-4 | NA | CANSLGQGGYEQYF
TRBV20-1 | NA | CSARVVAGGPADTQYF
TRBV12-3/TRBV12-4 | few | CASSLEVSGANVLTF
TRBV6-1 | once | CTSSEAGDSPWYGYTF
TRBV6-2/TRBV6-3 | many | CASSYSSRTGGSGANVLTF
TRBV9 | NA | CASSVARGGTSGNTIYF
TRBV6-4 | NA | CASRDTSSTDTQYF
TRBV29-1 | few | CSVVGDPTQSYTF
TRBV6-1 | NA | CALGDFPEEQYF
TRBV7-2 | NA | CASSLYYLPLHF
TRBV7-6 | NA | CASSLGQGARYTEAFF
TRBV20-1 | NA | CSALLAGVLSF
TRBV7-9 | once | CASSPKRSYQETQYF
TRBV11-3 | NA | CASSPRGRDQETQYF
TRBV6-1 | NA | CASSEVVSNQPQHF
TRBV29-1 | once | CSVEDPGQGSSNEQFF
TRBV6-2/TRBV6-3 | NA | CASTPDGRASGNPINNEQFF
TRBV6-5 | few | CASRGTPWRINTEAFF
TRBV7-3 | many | CASSLPTPQDSSNSGANVLTF
TRBV7-8 | many | CASSLEAVNTYNEQFF
TRBV6-6 | NA | CASTKGPLSSYEQYF
TRBV6-1 | NA | CASSEERGRGTQYF
TRBV6-2/TRBV6-3 | few | CASIAGTENTEAFF
TRBV4-2 | NA | CRDSETQYF
TRBV20-1 | few | CSALDSWNTGELFF
TRBV6-6 | NA | CASSYSRSSEAFF
TRBV7-6 | NA | CASSYPGGTYNEQFF
TRBV12-3/TRBV12-4 | few | CASTTPGGADYEQYF
TRBV6-2/TRBV6-3 | NA | CASSYRQWGAEAFF
TRBV28 | NA | CASSSARGSQNYGYTF
TRBV7-2 | few | CASSLVGAINTDTQYF
TRBV27 | few | CASSPFRATDTQYF
TRBV7-9 | NA | CASSLAETVSNYGYTF
TRBV4-1 | NA | CASSQGDRGTVGYTF
TRBV2 | few | CASGLAGDRETQYF
TRBV28 | NA | CASSLNLVAGGYEQYF